Below, 32 T cell receptor beta chains from the same sample are listed, as sequenced in a study of cytomegalovirus exposure and HLA in healthy donors. PCR involved 60 Vbeta and 13 Jbeta primers. TCRdb's copy holds only in-frame clones and misses some; the assay was immunoSEQ multiplex PCR. The sample includes 150,000 to 200,000 clones, approximately 71% of them seen just once. Input material: PBMCs. Receptor source: a woman under 30 in good health and CMV-seropositive.

On this clone: Other nucleotide sequences in the sample specify the same CDR3. The gene calls are TRBV4-3 and TRBJ2-7; D might be TRBD2 (5 bases). CDR1 is LGHNA, CDR2 YSLEER, per germline. V gave up 1 base and J gave up 2 bases, with 9 bases separating them. This CDR3 region has 14 residues. The CDR3 here is CASSQGRGPYEQYF. DNA for the CDR3: TGCGCCAGCAGCCAAGGACGGGGTCCCTACGAGCAGTACTTC.

The genes are TRBV28 and TRBJ1-2; 12 nucleotides match TRBD1. Germline assignment: CDR1 MDHEN and CDR2 SYDVKM. The CDR3 has 15 amino acids. J was trimmed by 4 bases and V by 2 bases; bases with no gene match: 2. This chain's CDR3 is CASSLGTGGGYGYTF. As DNA, the CDR3 is TGTGCCAGCAGTTTAGGGACAGGGGGCGGCTATGGCTACACCTTC.

The CDR3: CASSRRTGFNQPQHF. The CDR3 coding sequence is TGTGCCAGCAGTAGGCGGACTGGTTTCAATCAGCCCCAGCATTTT. The V and J genes are TRBV28 and TRBJ1-5; unclear D gene. This CDR3 comprises 15 residues. Germline-derived CDR1 and CDR2 are MDHEN and SYDVKM. Trimming took 5 bases from V and 3 from J, leaving 14 bases between them.

This clone turned up a few times. The chain employs TRBV9 and TRBJ2-2, with 9 bases that match TRBD2. V gave up 0 bases and J gave up 7 bases; unmatched junction bases: 4. CDR1 is SGDLS, CDR2 YYNGEE, per germline. The CDR3 has 15 residues. Here the CDR3 DNA reads TGTGCCAGCAGCGTAGCCAGCGGGGGGCACGGGGAGCTGTTTTTT. It encodes CASSVASGGHGELFF. Looking up the rest from reference TRBV9 and TRBJ2-2 gives the full variable domain: DSGVTQTPKHLITATGQRVTLRCSPRSGDLSVYWYQQSLDQGLQFLIQYYNGEERAKGNILERFSAQQFPDLHSELNLSSLELGDSALYFCASSVASGGHGELFFGEGSRLTVL.

This clone was seen only a few times. The V gene is TRBV7-2, the J gene TRBJ2-7; D is ambiguous. The V gene lost 5 bases and the J gene lost 0 bases, with 14 bases spanning the gap. The germline CDR1 and CDR2 sequences are SGHTA and FQGNSA. The length of the CDR3 is 15 residues. CDR3 bases: TGTGCCAGCAGCCCCACCGCCGGGTCCTCCTACGAGCAGTACTTC. It translates to CASSPTAGSSYEQYF.

The rearrangement links TRBV28 to TRBJ2-2; 8 nucleotides line up with TRBD1. Trimming cost V 7 bases and J 6 bases; bases outside gene matches: 10. The CDR3 has 15 residues. Germline V gives CDR1 MDHEN, CDR2 SYDVKM. The CDR3 nucleotides are TGTGCCAGCACCAAACTTGACAGGGGTGCCGGGGAGCTGTTTTTT. Protein: CASTKLDRGAGELFF.

This rearrangement joins TRBV10-3 to TRBJ2-7; TRBD1 matches 7 bases. J lost 2 bases, V lost 4 bases, and 8 bases had no gene match. The germline CDR1 and CDR2 sequences are ENHRY and SYGVKD. This CDR3 comprises 15 residues. This CDR3 is CAISGGTDFTYEQYF. For the CDR3, the DNA is TGTGCCATCAGTGGAGGGACAGACTTTACCTACGAGCAGTACTTC.

This chain connects TRBV6-4 to TRBJ1-5; D is ambiguous. The CDR3 length is 13 residues. From germline, CDR1 is MRHNA and CDR2 SNTAGT. The V gene lost 3 bases and the J gene lost 7 bases, with 10 bases spanning the gap. The CDR3 DNA follows: TGTGCCAGCAGTGAGGATAGAGGGCAGCCCCAGCATTTT. It encodes CASSEDRGQPQHF.

The rearrangement uses TRBV27 and TRBJ1-6, with D uncertain. Germline-derived CDR1 and CDR2 are MNHEY and SMNVEV (reference sequence). The CDR3 consists of 18 residues. The ends were cut back, 6 bases at V and 7 bases at J, with 25 bases in the middle. The CDR3 loop reads CASSSLSPSVLSNSPLHF. The CDR3 DNA reads as TGTGCCAGCAGCTCTCTTTCCCCATCGGTTCTATCAAATTCACCCCTCCACTTT.

This clone appeared once. The V call is TRBV13, the J call TRBJ2-5, with 15 bases lining up with TRBD2. V shed 5 bases, J shed 7 bases, and the junction held 11 bases outside the gene matches. The CDR3 is 17 amino acids. Germline values: CDR1 PRHDT, CDR2 FYEKMQ (reference sequence). The CDR3 sequence is CASSPTRTSGGARTQYF. CDR3 bases: TGTGCCAGCAGCCCAACTCGGACTAGCGGGGGGGCCAGGACCCAGTACTTC.

This clone appeared a single time. The chain carries TRBV2 and TRBJ2-7; 7 nucleotides line up with TRBD1. CDR3 length: 14 residues. The trim removed 6 bases at V and 4 bases at J, leaving 9 bases unmatched. Germline loops: CDR1 SNHLY, CDR2 FYNNEI. CDR3 in DNA: TGTGCCAGCAGCTCGGACAGGAGTTTTTACGAGCAGTACTTC. Its protein product is CASSSDRSFYEQYF.

The sample holds one count of this clone. The gene calls are TRBV9 and TRBJ2-5; D is possibly TRBD2 (6 bases). Per the germline V gene, CDR1 is SGDLS and CDR2 is YYNGEE. The germline V and J ends were trimmed by 0 bases and 4 bases, with 16 bases remaining between them. This CDR3 is built from 16 residues. CDR3 sequence (DNA): TGTGCCAGCAGCGTAGGAGATGGGGGGACGGGAGAGACCCAGTACTTC. This sequence encodes CASSVGDGGTGETQYF.

V gene TRBV14 combines with J gene TRBJ1-5; TRBD1 matches at 8 bases. The trim removed 1 base at V and 6 bases at J, leaving 2 bases unmatched. Germline lookup yields CDR1 SGHDN and CDR2 FVKESK. This CDR3 comprises 14 residues. This CDR3 is CASSQGDRGQPQHF. The CDR3, as DNA: TGTGCCAGCAGCCAAGGAGACAGGGGTCAGCCCCAGCATTTT.

The V gene is TRBV2, the J gene TRBJ2-7; 10 bases align to TRBD1. The CDR3 loop spans 14 amino acids. Germline V gene sequence: CDR1 SNHLY, CDR2 FYNNEI. With V trimmed by 9 bases and J by 3 bases, 8 bases remained unmatched. CDR3: CASGVGQGVYEQYF. DNA for the CDR3: TGTGCCAGTGGTGTTGGACAGGGGGTCTACGAGCAGTACTTC.

The chain has TRBV21-1 and TRBJ1-5; the tabulated D call, TRBD1, remains unverified against the DNA. TRBV21-1 is a pseudogene locus. The CDR3 totals 13 residues. The CDR3 spells CASRQGGNQPQHF. The DNA of the CDR3 is TGTGCCAGCAGACAGGGGGGCAATCAGCCCCAGCATTTT.

Note on this clone: One junction end disagrees with the germline gene, perhaps due to a read error. J is TRBJ1-4 and V is TRBV27; D might be TRBD1 (6 bases). CDR1 and CDR2 (germline): MNHEY, SMNVEV (reference sequence). This CDR3 has 15 amino acids. Here the CDR3 reads CASSLSGQNLRGLFF. The CDR3 nucleotides read TGTGCCAGCAGTCTATCGGGACAAAACCTACGGGGACTGTTTTTT. Full variable domain (missing parts from reference TRBV27 and TRBJ1-4): EAQVTQNPRYLITVTGKKLTVTCSQNMNHEYMSWYRQDPGLGLRQIYYSMNVEVTDKGDVPEGYKVSRKEKRNFPLILESPSPNQTSLYFCASSLSGQNLRGLFFGSGTQLSVL.

The chain links TRBV2 to TRBJ1-1, with D tentatively TRBD1 (6 bases). This CDR3 has 12 residues. The V end was cut by 7 bases, the J end by 1 base, with 7 bases between. Germline V gives CDR1 SNHLY, CDR2 FYNNEI. CDR3 region: CASNRENTEAFF. In nucleotides, the CDR3 is TGTGCCAGCAACAGGGAGAACACTGAAGCTTTCTTT.

The CDR3 here is CASKPGLAFDEQFF. CDR3 DNA: TGCGCCAGCAAGCCGGGACTAGCGTTCGATGAGCAGTTCTTC. The chain links TRBV5-1 to TRBJ2-1; 10 positions match TRBD2. Germline assignment: CDR1 SGHRS and CDR2 YFSETQ. The CDR3 consists of 14 residues. V was clipped by 6 bases and J by 8 bases; unmatched bases: 8.

This chain uses TRBV11-2 with TRBJ1-1; D gene uncertain. Germline assignment: CDR1 SGHAT and CDR2 FQNNGV. This CDR3 region has 14 residues. Trimming stripped 2 bases from V and 5 bases from J, with 12 bases between. The CDR3 protein is CASSLTAGRTEAFF. The CDR3 DNA is TGTGCCAGCAGCTTAACAGCGGGGAGGACTGAAGCTTTCTTT. Based on the CDR3 plus reference TRBV11-2 and TRBJ1-1, the full variable domain is EAGVAQSPRYKIIEKRQSVAFWCNPISGHATLYWYQQILGQGPKLLIQFQNNGVVDDSQLPKDRFSAERLKGVDSTLKIQPAKLEDSAVYLCASSLTAGRTEAFFGQGTRLTVV.

The chain carries TRBV6-5 and TRBJ1-5, with TRBD1 matching over 8 bases. The V gene end was trimmed by 6 bases and the J gene end by 4 bases; junction bases not matched to a gene: 5. This CDR3 is built from 14 residues. The germline CDR1 and CDR2 sequences are MNHEY and SVGAGI. CDR3 in amino acids: CASSDRGGNQPQHF. Written as DNA, the CDR3 is TGTGCCAGCAGCGACAGGGGTGGAAATCAGCCCCAGCATTTT.

This clone has only one observation. This chain uses TRBV2 with TRBJ1-5; 9 bases match TRBD1. V gave up 6 bases and J gave up 4 bases; unmatched junction bases: 10. The CDR3 has 16 residues. CDR1 and CDR2 from the germline V gene are SNHLY and FYNNEI. This CDR3 reads CASRGWTGAQNQPQHF. The DNA for the CDR3 is TGTGCCAGCAGGGGCTGGACAGGGGCCCAAAATCAGCCCCAGCATTTT.

The V call is TRBV7-9, the J call TRBJ1-2; 7 bases line up with TRBD1. V gave up 0 bases and J gave up 0 bases; unmatched junction bases: 4. The CDR3 is 16 residues long. The germline V gene has CDR1 SEHNR and CDR2 FQNEAQ (reference sequence). CDR3 loop: CASSLAGQEANYGYTF. CDR3 sequence (DNA): TGTGCCAGCAGCTTAGCTGGACAGGAGGCTAACTATGGCTACACCTTC.

Only a few counts were recorded for this clone. The CDR3 sequence: CASSGGETQYF. For the CDR3, the DNA is TGTGCTAGTTCCGGAGGGGAGACCCAGTACTTC. The V gene is TRBV12-5, the J gene TRBJ2-5; D perhaps matches TRBD2 (6 bases). The CDR3 length is 11 residues. Trimming cost V 8 bases and J 5 bases, with 9 bases left between them. CDR1 is LGHNT and CDR2 is FRNRAP in the germline V gene.

The CDR3 DNA is TGTGCCAGCAGCTTAGGGGGGCGGATGAACACTGAAGCTTTCTTT. Residues: CASSLGGRMNTEAFF. This chain connects TRBV7-9 to TRBJ1-1, with D tentatively TRBD1 (6 bases). CDR3 length: 15 amino acids. The germline CDR1 and CDR2 sequences are SEHNR and FQNEAQ (reference sequence). V was clipped by 1 base and J by 0 bases, with 9 bases between them. Looking up the rest from reference TRBV7-9 and TRBJ1-1 gives the full variable domain: DTGVSQNPRHKITKRGQNVTFRCDPISEHNRLYWYRQTLGQGPEFLTYFQNEAQLEKSRLLSDRFSAERPKGSFSTLEIQRTEQGDSAMYLCASSLGGRMNTEAFFGQGTRLTVV.

The rearrangement joins TRBV29-1 to TRBJ2-3; TRBD1 might be the D (5 bases). CDR3 length: 12 residues. V dropped 2 bases and J dropped 4 bases, with 7 bases sitting between them. The germline V gene encodes CDR1 SQVTM and CDR2 ANQGSEA. The CDR3 spells CSVETRADTQYF. Written as DNA, the CDR3 is TGCAGCGTTGAAACCAGGGCAGATACGCAGTATTTT.

The chain carries TRBV29-1 and TRBJ1-2; TRBD1 aligns across 7 bases. Trimming took 4 bases from V and 4 from J; bases not matched to a gene: 15. The CDR3 spans 16 residues. Germline CDR1 is SQVTM and CDR2 is ANQGSEA. The CDR3 loop is CSVVGDREGRSYGYTF. CDR3 DNA: TGCAGCGTTGTGGGGGACAGAGAAGGACGATCCTATGGCTACACCTTC.

The chain joins TRBV18 to TRBJ1-6; maybe TRBD1 (6 bases). Germline loops: CDR1 KGHSH, CDR2 LQKENI. CDR3 length: 13 amino acids. The ends were cut back, 2 bases at V and 8 bases at J, with 7 bases in the middle. Here the CDR3 DNA reads TGTGCCAGCTCACCAGGGGGCGATTCACCCCTCCACTTT. Translating gives CASSPGGDSPLHF. Supplemented by reference TRBV18 and TRBJ1-6, the full variable domain reads NAGVMQNPRHLVRRRGQEARLRCSPMKGHSHVYWYRQLPEEGLKFMVYLQKENIIDESGMPKERFSAEFPKEGPSILRIQQVVRGDSAAYFCASSPGGDSPLHFGNGTRLTVT.

The DNA for the CDR3 is TGTGCCAGCAGCCAAGAGGTCAGGGGGCTGCACCCCGGGGAGCTGTTTTTT. As protein: CASSQEVRGLHPGELFF. The J gene is TRBJ2-2, the V gene TRBV4-2, with 8 bases fitting TRBD1. J gave up 6 bases and V 0 bases, and 9 bases lay outside the gene matches. The CDR3 extends over 17 amino acids. Looked up from germline, CDR1 is LGHNA and CDR2 is YNFKEQ.

The genes are TRBV18 and TRBJ2-2, with a possible D match to TRBD2 (6 bases). Trimming removed 2 bases at V and 5 bases at J, with 18 bases between. CDR1 and CDR2 from the germline V gene are KGHSH and LQKENI. The CDR3 has 17 amino acids. The CDR3, as DNA: TGTGCCAGCTCACCAATTTCGCGACTGGGAGGTACCGGGGAGCTGTTTTTT. Its translation is CASSPISRLGGTGELFF.

The rearrangement links TRBV7-8 to TRBJ1-6; maybe TRBD1 (5 bases). V was trimmed by 4 bases and J by 7 bases, leaving 8 bases between them. The CDR3 is 13 residues long. Germline assignment: CDR1 SGHVS and CDR2 FQNEAQ. This CDR3 reads CASSSRQNSPLHF. The DNA for the CDR3 is TGTGCCAGCAGCTCTAGACAGAATTCACCCCTCCACTTT.

The chain carries TRBV2 and TRBJ2-5; 8 bases are shared with TRBD2. The germline CDR1 and CDR2 sequences are SNHLY and FYNNEI. The CDR3 is 15 residues long. V dropped 2 bases and J dropped 5; count of bases not matched to a gene: 7. CDR3 sequence (DNA): TGTGCCAGCAGTGAATCTCGGGGGGGTCGGGAGACCCAGTACTTC. Its translation: CASSESRGGRETQYF.

Here the CDR3 DNA reads TGTGCCACCAGCAGAGATGGACAGAGTGAAGCTTTCTTT. Residues: CATSRDGQSEAFF. The chain couples TRBV15 to TRBJ1-1, with D possibly matching TRBD1 (6 bases). This CDR3 contains 13 residues. V gave up 0 bases and J gave up 7 bases, with 9 bases separating them. Per germline, CDR1 LNHNV and CDR2 YYDKDF (reference sequence). Together with reference TRBV15 and TRBJ1-1, the CDR3 gives the full variable domain: DAMVIQNPRYQVTQFGKPVTLSCSQTLNHNVMYWYQQKSSQAPKLLFHYYDKDFNNEADTPDNFQSRRPNTSFCFLDIRSPGLGDTAMYLCATSRDGQSEAFFGQGTRLTVV.